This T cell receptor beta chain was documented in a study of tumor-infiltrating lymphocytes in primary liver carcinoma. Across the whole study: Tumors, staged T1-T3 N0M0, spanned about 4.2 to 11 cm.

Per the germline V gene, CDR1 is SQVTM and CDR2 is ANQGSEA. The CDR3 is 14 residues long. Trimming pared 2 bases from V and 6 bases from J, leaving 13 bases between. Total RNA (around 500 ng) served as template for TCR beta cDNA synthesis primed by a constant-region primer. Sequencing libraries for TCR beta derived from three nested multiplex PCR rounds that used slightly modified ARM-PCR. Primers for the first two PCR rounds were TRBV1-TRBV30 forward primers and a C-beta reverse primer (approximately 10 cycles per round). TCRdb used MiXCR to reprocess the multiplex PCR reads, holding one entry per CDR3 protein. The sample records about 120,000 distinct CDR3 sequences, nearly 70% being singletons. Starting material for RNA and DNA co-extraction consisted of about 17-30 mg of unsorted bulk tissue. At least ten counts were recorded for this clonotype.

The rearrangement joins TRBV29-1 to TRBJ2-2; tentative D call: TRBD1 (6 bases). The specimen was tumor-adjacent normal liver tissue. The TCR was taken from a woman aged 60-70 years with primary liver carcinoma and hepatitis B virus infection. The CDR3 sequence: CSVETRGIAGELFF. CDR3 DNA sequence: TGCAGCGTTGAAACCAGGGGTATTGCCGGGGAGCTGTTTTTT.